This T cell receptor (beta chain) was profiled in a study of response to subunit inactivated influenza vaccine. TCRdb reprocessed the RT-PCR reads with MiXCR, giving one entry per CDR3 protein. The sample has roughly 570,000 distinct CDR3 sequences, about 15% seen once. The V gene's germline CDR1 is DFQATT and CDR2 SNEGSKA (reference sequence). Trimming took off 1 base at V and 1 base at J, with 13 bases between the two ends. The CDR3 runs 15 residues. Study-wide findings and caveats: The authors suggested that every seasonal influenza vaccination recruits few new T cells.

Details on this clonotype: Its antigen is still unknown.

This chain links TRBV20-1 with TRBJ2-5; D is possibly TRBD1 or TRBD2 (5 bases each). Sequenced material: PBMCs from blood, taken 11 to 12 days after vaccination. The receptor was isolated from a man between 45 and 60 years old who received an inactivated influenza vaccine. CDR3 loop: CSARAITGAQETQYF. CDR3 bases: TGCAGTGCTAGAGCTATAACCGGGGCCCAAGAGACCCAGTACTTC.